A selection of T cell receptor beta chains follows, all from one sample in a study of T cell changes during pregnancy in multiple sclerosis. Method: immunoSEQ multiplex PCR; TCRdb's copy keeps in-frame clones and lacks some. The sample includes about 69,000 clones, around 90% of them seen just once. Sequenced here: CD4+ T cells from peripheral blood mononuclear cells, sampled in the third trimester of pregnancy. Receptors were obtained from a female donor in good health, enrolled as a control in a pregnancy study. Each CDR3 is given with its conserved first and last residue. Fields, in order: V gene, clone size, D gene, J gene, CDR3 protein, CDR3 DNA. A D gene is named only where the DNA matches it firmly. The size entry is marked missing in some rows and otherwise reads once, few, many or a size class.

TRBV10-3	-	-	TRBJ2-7	CAISESTTNSYEQYF	TGTGCCATCAGTGAGTCGACGACTAACTCCTACGAGCAGTACTTC
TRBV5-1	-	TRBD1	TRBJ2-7	CASSLGQGGVYEQYF	TGCGCCAGCAGCTTGGGACAGGGGGGTGTCTACGAGCAGTACTTC
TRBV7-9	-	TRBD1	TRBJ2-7	CASSLAGGRGYTYEQYF	TGTGCCAGCAGCTTAGCCGGAGGCAGGGGGTACACCTACGAGCAGTACTTC
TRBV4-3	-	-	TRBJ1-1	CASSQQQGMNTEAFF	TGCGCCAGCAGCCAACAACAGGGTATGAACACTGAAGCTTTCTTT
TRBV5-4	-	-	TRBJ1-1	CASSLDPGAEAFF	TGTGCCAGCAGCCTGGACCCGGGAGCTGAAGCTTTCTTT
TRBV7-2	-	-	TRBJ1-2	CASSVVVVPYGYTF	TGTGCCAGCAGCGTAGTGGTAGTGCCTTATGGCTACACCTTC
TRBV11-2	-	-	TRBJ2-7	CASGPTGASYEQYF	TGTGCCAGCGGACCGACAGGTGCCTCCTACGAGCAGTACTTC
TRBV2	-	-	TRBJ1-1	CASSLYTEAFF	TGTGCCAGCAGCCTTTACACTGAAGCTTTCTTT
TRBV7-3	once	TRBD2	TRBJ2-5	CASSLYAGGLETQYF	TGTGCCAGCAGCTTATACGCGGGGGGGCTGGAGACCCAGTACTTC
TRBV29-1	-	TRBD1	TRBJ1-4	CSVATGGISEKLFF	TGCAGCGTAGCAACAGGGGGAATTAGTGAAAAACTGTTTTTT
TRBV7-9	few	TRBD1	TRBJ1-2	CASSLGTGSYGYTF	TGTGCCAGCAGCTTAGGGACAGGGTCCTATGGCTACACCTTC